The 19 T cell receptor beta chains below come from one sample, sequenced in a study of Graves' ophthalmopathy and Graves' hyperthyroidism. RNA transcripts provided the template for amplifying TCR beta CDR3 regions. First-round RT-PCR used HTBI primers; second-round multiplex PCR followed. TCRdb re-called the multiplex PCR reads with MiXCR, one entry per CDR3 protein. The data show more than 40,000 distinct CDR3 sequences, with over 40% seen just once and approximately 23% held by the top ten. The sequenced sample was peripheral blood. These TCRs come from an adult man with Graves' ophthalmopathy.

This clonotype was observed many times. The chain links TRBV7-9 to TRBJ1-2; 8 positions agree with TRBD1. This CDR3 spans 15 amino acids. Germline loops: CDR1 SEHNR, CDR2 FQNEAQ (reference sequence). The trim removed 1 base at V and 6 bases at J, leaving 7 bases unmatched. DNA for the CDR3: TGTGCCAGCAGCTTAGTGGGCCAGGGGGCGCATGGCTACACCTTC. Residues: CASSLVGQGAHGYTF.

The chain carries TRBV29-1 and TRBJ2-7; 10 bases are a match to TRBD1. The V gene's germline CDR1 is SQVTM and CDR2 ANQGSEA. Trimming took 5 bases from V and 6 from J; bases not matched to a gene: 16. The CDR3 runs 16 residues. The CDR3 here is CSVLPVGTGAVSEQYF. CDR3 nucleotides: TGCAGCGTTCTGCCGGTGGGGACAGGGGCCGTTAGCGAGCAGTACTTC.

This clonotype has a count of ten or more. The rearrangement links TRBV7-8 to TRBJ1-5, with 7 bases identical to TRBD1. The germline V gene has CDR1 SGHVS and CDR2 FQNEAQ. This CDR3 contains 17 residues. Trimming cost V 5 bases and J 2 bases; bases outside gene matches: 12. CDR3 bases: TGTGCCAGCAGCCAAACGGGGAACAGGGGTCGCAATCAGCCCCAGCATTTT. This sequence encodes CASSQTGNRGRNQPQHF.

The chain couples TRBV19 to TRBJ2-7; D is possibly TRBD2 (6 bases). The V gene's germline CDR1 is LNHDA and CDR2 SQIVND (reference sequence). Deletions cut 6 bases from V and 4 bases from J, with 16 bases between. The length of the CDR3 is 14 residues. The CDR3 DNA is TGTGCCAGTAGATCAGTAGGAGGGAGTTACGAGCAGTACTTC. Encoded protein: CASRSVGGSYEQYF.

This clonotype occurred once. The chain is built from TRBV2 and TRBJ1-5; D gene uncertain. Trimming took 4 bases from V and 2 from J, leaving 6 bases between them. Looked up from germline, CDR1 is SNHLY and CDR2 is FYNNEI. CDR3 length: 13 residues. The CDR3 DNA sequence: TGTGCCAGCAGTGGGGGTGGCAATCAGCCCCAGCATTTT. Translating gives CASSGGGNQPQHF.

This clonotype was recorded many times. The V gene is TRBV3-1, the J gene TRBJ2-7; 8 bases are a match to TRBD2. The CDR3 length is 16 residues. After removal of 0 bases from V and 3 bases from J, the junction contained 7 bases not matched to a gene. In germline, CDR1 is LGHDT, CDR2 YNNKEL (reference sequence). CDR3 in amino acids: CASSQERGSGGYEQYF. Here the CDR3 DNA reads TGTGCCAGCAGCCAAGAAAGGGGGAGCGGGGGCTACGAGCAGTACTTC.

This clonotype has only a few counts. This rearrangement joins TRBV10-1 to TRBJ2-5; D could derive from TRBD1 or TRBD2 (5 bases each). CDR3 size: 16 residues. V lost 6 bases and J lost 2, with 19 bases in between. Germline-derived CDR1 and CDR2 are WNHNN and SYGVQD (reference sequence). Here the CDR3 DNA reads TGCGCCAGCAGCCCAGGAAGAGGGGCTAGTCAAGAGACCCAGTACTTC. This translates into CASSPGRGASQETQYF.

This chain uses TRBV7-2 with TRBJ2-2; no clear D. V lost 4 bases to trimming and J lost 12 bases, with 12 bases between them. The CDR3 sequence is 12 residues long. Germline CDR1 SGHTA, CDR2 FQGNSA. The DNA for the CDR3 is TGTGCCAGCAGCTCCCAATCTGGGCAGCTGTTTTTT. Translating it yields CASSSQSGQLFF.

The CDR3 DNA sequence: TGCAGTGCTAGTCTTTCGGGACCCACGAGAGAGCAGTACTTC. Its protein product is CSASLSGPTREQYF. This chain connects TRBV20-1 to TRBJ2-7; D possibly uses TRBD1 or TRBD2 (5 bases each). Germline CDR1 and CDR2: DFQATT and SNEGSKA (reference sequence). This CDR3 comprises 14 residues. V lost 3 bases and J 7 bases, leaving 19 bases between the germline ends.

The table lists this clonotype with many counts. This sequence joins TRBV6-1 and TRBJ1-1, with D perhaps TRBD1 (5 bases). The CDR3 is 14 amino acids. Trimming cost V 1 base and J 2 bases, with 8 bases left between them. CDR1 is MNHNS and CDR2 is SASEGT in the germline V gene. DNA of the CDR3: TGTGCCAGCAGTGAAGGGGACCTTAACACTGAAGCTTTCTTT. This encodes CASSEGDLNTEAFF.

This clonotype counts as medium-sized (0.01 to 0.1%). V usage is TRBV7-6 and J usage is TRBJ2-7; 11 bases agree with TRBD1. V lost 1 base to trimming and J lost 6 bases; unmatched junction nucleotides: 5. Germline V CDR1 and CDR2: SGHVS, FNYEAQ. The CDR3 has 15 amino acids. The CDR3 region has the DNA TGTGCCAGCAGCTTAGTCGGACAGGGGGCGATCGAGCAGTACTTC. The encoded protein is CASSLVGQGAIEQYF.

The CDR3 DNA sequence: TGTGCCAGCAGATCCCAACGCCGGGACAACTATGGCTACACCTTC. Translating it yields CASRSQRRDNYGYTF. The chain uses TRBV6-5 and TRBJ1-2; TRBD1 might be the D (5 bases). Trimming removed 6 bases from V and 2 bases from J, with 16 bases in between. CDR1 is MNHEY, CDR2 SVGAGI, per germline. There are 15 residues in the CDR3.

The CDR3 DNA sequence: TGTGCCAGCTCACCAGGAGGGGGGCTAAAAGAGACCCAGTACTTC. Protein sequence: CASSPGGGLKETQYF. J is TRBJ2-5 and V is TRBV18; the D call may be TRBD1 or TRBD2 (6 bases each). From germline, CDR1 is KGHSH and CDR2 LQKENI. The ends were cut back, 2 bases at V and 3 bases at J, with 13 bases in the middle. The CDR3 is made up of 15 amino acids.

This clonotype has ten or more counts. The V call is TRBV20-1, the J call TRBJ2-1; D unresolved. Germline CDR1 reads DFQATT; CDR2 reads SNEGSKA (reference sequence). The V end lost 1 base, the J end lost 0 bases, and 10 bases lay between the germline ends. The CDR3 spans 15 residues. The CDR3 sequence is CSARGQRSSYNEQFF. The CDR3 DNA is TGCAGTGCTAGAGGTCAACGGAGCTCCTACAATGAGCAGTTCTTC.

This clonotype was seen repeatedly, ten times or more. The chain carries TRBV3-1 and TRBJ2-1; D unclear. V was pared by 1 base and J by 3 bases, with 7 bases between. This CDR3 has 14 amino acids. Germline V CDR1 and CDR2: LGHDT, YNNKEL (reference sequence). This CDR3 is CASSQGRSYNEQFF. The DNA of the CDR3 is TGTGCCAGCAGCCAAGGACGGAGCTACAATGAGCAGTTCTTC.

In its sample, this clonotype was seen many times. V and J are TRBV6-5 and TRBJ1-2; 9 nucleotides match TRBD1. CDR1 is MNHEY and CDR2 is SVGAGI in the germline V gene. The CDR3 runs to 14 residues. V lost 6 bases, J lost 4 bases, and 6 bases stayed unmatched. The CDR3 loop is CASRAQGAFYGYTF. CDR3 DNA sequence: TGTGCCAGCAGAGCACAGGGGGCTTTCTATGGCTACACCTTC.

The chain combines TRBV2 with TRBJ2-5; the match to TRBD2 covers 10 bases. The CDR3 extends over 13 amino acids. Trimming took 6 bases from V and 4 from J; bases not matched to a gene: 2. CDR1 and CDR2 (germline): SNHLY, FYNNEI. CDR3 nucleotide sequence: TGTGCCAGCAGGGTAGCGGGAGGAGAGACCCAGTACTTC. This encodes CASRVAGGETQYF.

This clonotype was found many times. The chain links TRBV11-3 to TRBJ2-1; the match to TRBD2 covers 8 bases. V was clipped by 3 bases and J by 10 bases; unmatched bases: 8. The germline CDR1 and CDR2 sequences are SGHNT and YENEEA. The CDR3 is 14 amino acids. The CDR3 here is CASSFGGGIGEQFF. Written as DNA, the CDR3 is TGTGCCAGCAGCTTCGGCGGGGGGATAGGAGAGCAGTTCTTC.

Many counts were recorded for this clonotype. The chain joins TRBV20-1 to TRBJ1-1; no clear D. V lost 0 bases and J lost 8, with 10 bases in between. CDR1 is DFQATT and CDR2 is SNEGSKA in the germline V gene (reference sequence). There are 12 residues in the CDR3. CDR3 amino acids: CSARDPLGEAFF. The CDR3, as DNA: TGCAGTGCTAGAGACCCACTCGGGGAAGCTTTCTTT.